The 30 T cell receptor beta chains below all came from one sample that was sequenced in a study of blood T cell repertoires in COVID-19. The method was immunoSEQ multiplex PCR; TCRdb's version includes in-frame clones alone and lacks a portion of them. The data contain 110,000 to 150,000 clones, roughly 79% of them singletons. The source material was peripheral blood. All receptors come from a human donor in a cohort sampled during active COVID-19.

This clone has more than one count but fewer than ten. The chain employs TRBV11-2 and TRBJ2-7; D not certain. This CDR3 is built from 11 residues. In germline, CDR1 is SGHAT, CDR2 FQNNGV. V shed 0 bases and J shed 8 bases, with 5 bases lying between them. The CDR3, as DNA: TGTGCCAGCAGCTTAGATTTTAAGCAGTACTTC. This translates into CASSLDFKQYF. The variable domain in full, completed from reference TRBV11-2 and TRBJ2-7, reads EAGVAQSPRYKIIEKRQSVAFWCNPISGHATLYWYQQILGQGPKLLIQFQNNGVVDDSQLPKDRFSAERLKGVDSTLKIQPAKLEDSAVYLCASSLDFKQYFGPGTRLTVT.

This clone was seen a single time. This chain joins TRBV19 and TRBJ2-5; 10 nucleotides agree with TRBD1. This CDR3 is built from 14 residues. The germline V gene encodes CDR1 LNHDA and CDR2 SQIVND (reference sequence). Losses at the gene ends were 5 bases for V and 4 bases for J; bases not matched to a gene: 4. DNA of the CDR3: TGTGCCAGTAGTCCCGACAGGGGGCCAGAGACCCAGTACTTC. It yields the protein CASSPDRGPETQYF.

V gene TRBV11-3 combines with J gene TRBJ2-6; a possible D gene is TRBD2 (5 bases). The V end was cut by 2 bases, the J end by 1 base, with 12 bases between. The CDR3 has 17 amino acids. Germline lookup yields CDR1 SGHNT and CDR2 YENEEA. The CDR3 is CASSLSSSKSGANVLTF. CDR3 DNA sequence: TGTGCCAGCAGCTTATCTAGCTCAAAATCTGGGGCCAACGTCCTGACTTTC.

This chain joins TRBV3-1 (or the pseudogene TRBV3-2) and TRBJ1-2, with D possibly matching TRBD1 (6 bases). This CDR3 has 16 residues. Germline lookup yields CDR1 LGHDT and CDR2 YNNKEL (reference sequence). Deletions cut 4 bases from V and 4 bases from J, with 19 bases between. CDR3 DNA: TGTGCCAGCAGCCCAGGTGGCGGACAGTCGACCTATGGCTACACCTTC. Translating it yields CASSPGGGQSTYGYTF.

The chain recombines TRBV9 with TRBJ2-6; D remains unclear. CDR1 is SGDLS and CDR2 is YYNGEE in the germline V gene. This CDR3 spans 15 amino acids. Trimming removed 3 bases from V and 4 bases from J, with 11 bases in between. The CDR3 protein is CASSAGNSGANVLTF. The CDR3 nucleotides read TGTGCCAGCAGCGCCGGTAACTCCGGGGCCAACGTCCTGACTTTC.

The CDR3, as DNA: TGTGCCAGCAGCTTAGCCCAACGGGAGACCCAGTACTTC. Its protein is CASSLAQRETQYF. The chain uses TRBV7-9 and TRBJ2-5; D unresolved. In germline, CDR1 is SEHNR, CDR2 FQNEAQ (reference sequence). The CDR3 length is 13 residues. The germline V and J ends were trimmed by 0 bases and 5 bases, with 7 bases remaining between them.

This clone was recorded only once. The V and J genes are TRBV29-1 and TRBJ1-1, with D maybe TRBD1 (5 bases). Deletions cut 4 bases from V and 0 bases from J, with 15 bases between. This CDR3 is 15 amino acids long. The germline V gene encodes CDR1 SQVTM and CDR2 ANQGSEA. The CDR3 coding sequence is TGCAGCGTTGGGGGCCTGGGGAGGGTGAACACTGAAGCTTTCTTT. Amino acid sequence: CSVGGLGRVNTEAFF.

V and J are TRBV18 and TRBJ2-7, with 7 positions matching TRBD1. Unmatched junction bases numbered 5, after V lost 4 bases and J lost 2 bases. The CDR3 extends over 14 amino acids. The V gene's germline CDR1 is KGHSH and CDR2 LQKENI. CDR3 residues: CASSRQGLPYEQYF. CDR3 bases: TGTGCCAGCTCACGACAGGGTCTCCCCTACGAGCAGTACTTC.

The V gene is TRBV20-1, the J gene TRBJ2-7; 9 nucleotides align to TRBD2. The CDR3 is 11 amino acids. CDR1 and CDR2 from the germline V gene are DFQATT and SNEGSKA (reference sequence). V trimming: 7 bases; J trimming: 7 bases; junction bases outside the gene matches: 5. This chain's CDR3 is CSGAGGWEQYF. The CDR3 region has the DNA TGCAGTGGAGCGGGAGGATGGGAGCAGTACTTC.

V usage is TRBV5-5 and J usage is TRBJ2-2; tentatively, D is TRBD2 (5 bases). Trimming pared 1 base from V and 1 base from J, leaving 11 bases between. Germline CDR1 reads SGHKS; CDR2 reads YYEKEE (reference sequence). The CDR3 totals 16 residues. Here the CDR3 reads CASSLFSSLNTGELFF. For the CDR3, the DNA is TGTGCCAGCAGCTTGTTTTCTAGCTTGAACACCGGGGAGCTGTTTTTT.

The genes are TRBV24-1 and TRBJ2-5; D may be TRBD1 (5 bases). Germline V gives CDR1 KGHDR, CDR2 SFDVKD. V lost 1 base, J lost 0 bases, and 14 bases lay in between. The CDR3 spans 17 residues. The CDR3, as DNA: TGTGCCACCAGTGATTTTCCGAGCAGACAGTACCAAGAGACCCAGTACTTC. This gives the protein CATSDFPSRQYQETQYF.

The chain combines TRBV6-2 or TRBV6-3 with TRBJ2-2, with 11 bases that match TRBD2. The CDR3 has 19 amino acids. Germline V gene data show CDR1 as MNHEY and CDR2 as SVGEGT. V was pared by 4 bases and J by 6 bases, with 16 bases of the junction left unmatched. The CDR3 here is CASSSPLSGGGPRPGELFF. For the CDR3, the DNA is TGTGCCAGCAGTTCCCCCCTTAGCGGGGGGGGGCCCCGACCCGGGGAGCTGTTTTTT.

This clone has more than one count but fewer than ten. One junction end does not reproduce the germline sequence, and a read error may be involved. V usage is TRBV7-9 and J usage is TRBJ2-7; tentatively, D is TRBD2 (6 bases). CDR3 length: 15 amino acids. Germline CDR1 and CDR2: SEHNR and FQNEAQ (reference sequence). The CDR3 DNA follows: TGTGCCAGCAGCTTTTCCGGACTATCTTCCTCCGAGCAGTACTTC. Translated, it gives CASSFSGLSSSEQYF.

The CDR3 DNA sequence: TGTGCCAGCCTAACAGGGGATAATGAGCAGTTCTTC. Amino acids: CASLTGDNEQFF. The chain joins TRBV6-5 to TRBJ2-1; 7 bases fit TRBD1. The trim removed 8 bases at V and 7 bases at J, leaving 5 bases unmatched. This CDR3 region has 12 residues. Per the germline V gene, CDR1 is MNHEY and CDR2 is SVGAGI.

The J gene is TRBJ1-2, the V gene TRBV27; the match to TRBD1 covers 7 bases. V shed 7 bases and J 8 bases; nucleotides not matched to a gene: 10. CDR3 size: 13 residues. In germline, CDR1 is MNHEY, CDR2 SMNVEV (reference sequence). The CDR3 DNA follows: TGTGCCAGCAAAGTTGGGCAGGGGGGCGGCTACACCTTC. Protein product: CASKVGQGGGYTF.

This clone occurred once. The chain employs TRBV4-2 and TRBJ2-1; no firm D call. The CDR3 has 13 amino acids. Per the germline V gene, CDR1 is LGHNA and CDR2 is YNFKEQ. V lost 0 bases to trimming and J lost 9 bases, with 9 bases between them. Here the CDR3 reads CASSQENTREQFF. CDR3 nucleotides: TGTGCCAGCAGCCAAGAGAATACTCGTGAGCAGTTCTTC.

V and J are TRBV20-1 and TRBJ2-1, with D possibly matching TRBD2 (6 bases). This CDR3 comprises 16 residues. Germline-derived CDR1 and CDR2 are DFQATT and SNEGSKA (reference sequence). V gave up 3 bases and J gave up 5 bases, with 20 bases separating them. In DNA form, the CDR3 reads TGCAGTGCTAGTCTTACAACTAGCCACTATAACAATGAGCAGTTCTTC. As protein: CSASLTTSHYNNEQFF.

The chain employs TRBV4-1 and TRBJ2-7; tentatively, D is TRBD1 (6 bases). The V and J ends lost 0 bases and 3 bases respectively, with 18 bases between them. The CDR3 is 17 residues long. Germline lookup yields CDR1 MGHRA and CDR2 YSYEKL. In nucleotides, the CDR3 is TGCGCCAGCAGCCAAGAGCCCAATGTTGGACAGAACTACGAGCAGTACTTC. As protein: CASSQEPNVGQNYEQYF.

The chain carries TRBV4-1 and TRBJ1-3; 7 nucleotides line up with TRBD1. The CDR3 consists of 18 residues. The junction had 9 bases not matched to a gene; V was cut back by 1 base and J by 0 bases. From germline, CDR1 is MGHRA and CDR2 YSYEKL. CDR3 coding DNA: TGCGCCAGCAGCCAAGTAGCCCCGGACAGGCTCTCTGGAAACACCATATATTTT. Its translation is CASSQVAPDRLSGNTIYF.

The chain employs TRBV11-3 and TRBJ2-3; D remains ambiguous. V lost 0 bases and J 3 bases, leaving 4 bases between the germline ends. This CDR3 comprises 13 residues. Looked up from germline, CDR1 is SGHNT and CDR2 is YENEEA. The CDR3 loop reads CASSLDPTDTQYF. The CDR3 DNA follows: TGTGCCAGCAGCTTAGACCCAACAGATACGCAGTATTTT.

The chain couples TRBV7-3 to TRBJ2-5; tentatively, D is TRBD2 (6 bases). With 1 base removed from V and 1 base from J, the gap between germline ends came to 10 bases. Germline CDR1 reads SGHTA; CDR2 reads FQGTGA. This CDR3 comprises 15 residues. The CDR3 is CASSLIGSSQETQYF. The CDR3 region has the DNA TGTGCCAGCAGCTTAATCGGGAGTTCCCAAGAGACCCAGTACTTC.

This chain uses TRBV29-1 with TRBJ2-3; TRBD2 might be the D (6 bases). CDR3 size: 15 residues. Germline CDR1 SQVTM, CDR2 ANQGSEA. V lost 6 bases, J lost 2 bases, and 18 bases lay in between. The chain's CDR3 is CSVESWTTDTDTQYF. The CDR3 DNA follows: TGCAGCGTGGAAAGCTGGACTACTGACACAGATACGCAGTATTTT.

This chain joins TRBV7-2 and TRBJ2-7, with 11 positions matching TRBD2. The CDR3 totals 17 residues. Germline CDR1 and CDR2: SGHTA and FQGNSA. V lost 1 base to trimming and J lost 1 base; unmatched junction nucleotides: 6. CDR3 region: CASSLVYTSGRSYEQYF. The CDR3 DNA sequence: TGTGCCAGCAGCTTAGTCTATACTAGCGGGAGATCCTACGAGCAGTACTTC.

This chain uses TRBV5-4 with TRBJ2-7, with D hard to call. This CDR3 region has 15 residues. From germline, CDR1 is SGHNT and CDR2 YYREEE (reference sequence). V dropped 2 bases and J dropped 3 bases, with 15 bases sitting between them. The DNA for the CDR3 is TGTGCCAGCAGCTTTTTCGGTCAGACTGGCTACGAGCAGTACTTC. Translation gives CASSFFGQTGYEQYF.

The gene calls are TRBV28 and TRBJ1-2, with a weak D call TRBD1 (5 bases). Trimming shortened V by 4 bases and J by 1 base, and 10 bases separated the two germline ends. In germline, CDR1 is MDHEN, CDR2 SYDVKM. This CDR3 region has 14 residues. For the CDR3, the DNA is TGTGCCAGCAGTTCCGGGACTTATAACTATGGCTACACCTTC. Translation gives CASSSGTYNYGYTF.

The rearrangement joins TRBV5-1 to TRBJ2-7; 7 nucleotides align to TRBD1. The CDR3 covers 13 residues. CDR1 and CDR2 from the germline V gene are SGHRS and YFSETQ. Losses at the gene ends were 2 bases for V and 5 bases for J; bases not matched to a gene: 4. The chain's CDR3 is CASSFQGENEQYF. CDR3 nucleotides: TGCGCCAGCAGCTTTCAGGGGGAAAACGAGCAGTACTTC.

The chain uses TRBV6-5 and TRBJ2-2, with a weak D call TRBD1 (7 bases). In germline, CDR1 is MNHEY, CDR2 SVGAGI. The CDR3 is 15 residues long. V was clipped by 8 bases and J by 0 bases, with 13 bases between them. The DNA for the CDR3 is TGTGCCAGCGGGGGGACAGTTACGAACACCGGGGAGCTGTTTTTT. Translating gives CASGGTVTNTGELFF.

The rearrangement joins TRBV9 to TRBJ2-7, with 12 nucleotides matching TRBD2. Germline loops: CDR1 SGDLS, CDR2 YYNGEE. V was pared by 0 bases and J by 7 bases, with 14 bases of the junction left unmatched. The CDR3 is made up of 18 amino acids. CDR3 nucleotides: TGTGCCAGCAGCGTAGGACTCAGTAGGACTAGCGGGATAGGTGAGCAGTACTTC. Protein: CASSVGLSRTSGIGEQYF.

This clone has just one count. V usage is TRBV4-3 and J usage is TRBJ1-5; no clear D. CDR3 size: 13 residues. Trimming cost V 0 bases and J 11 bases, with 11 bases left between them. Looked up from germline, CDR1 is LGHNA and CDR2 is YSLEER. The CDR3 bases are TGCGCCAGCAGCCAAGAGGGCGACGGGGCCCAGCATTTT. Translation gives CASSQEGDGAQHF.

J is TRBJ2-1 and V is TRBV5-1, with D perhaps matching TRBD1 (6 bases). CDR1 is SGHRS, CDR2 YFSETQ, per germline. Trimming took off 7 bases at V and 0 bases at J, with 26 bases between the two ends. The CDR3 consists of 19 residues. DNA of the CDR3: TGCGCCAGCCGACCCGACGTCAGGCCAACAGGGAGCTCCTACAATGAGCAGTTCTTC. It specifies CASRPDVRPTGSSYNEQFF.